The 27 T cell receptor beta chains presented below share a single source sample, sequenced in a study of immune evolution from preneoplasia to lung adenocarcinoma. Profiling relied on immunoSEQ multiplex PCR, and the TCRdb table lists in-frame clones only, not all of them. Of approximately 10,000 clones listed, around nine tenths are singletons. Input material: FFPE invasive lung adenocarcinoma tissue. These receptor sequences come from a person aged 65 to 79 with invasive lung adenocarcinoma. Some clones in this sample may be carry-over from other donors' samples.

This clone was detected a few times. V usage is TRBV25-1 and J usage is TRBJ1-3; D uncertain. CDR1 is MGHDK and CDR2 is SYGVNS in the germline V gene. The V end lost 7 bases, the J end lost 8 bases, and 9 bases lay between the germline ends. The CDR3 length is 11 residues. CDR3 nucleotide sequence: TGTGCCAGCACCTGGGGAGACACCATATATTTT. Protein: CASTWGDTIYF.

This clone was observed once. The V and J genes are TRBV28 and TRBJ1-1; perhaps TRBD1 as D (5 bases). Germline V gives CDR1 MDHEN, CDR2 SYDVKM. The CDR3 length is 13 residues. Trimming stripped 3 bases from V and 4 bases from J, with 9 bases between. In DNA form, the CDR3 reads TGTGCCAGCAGTTTGTTCAGGGCCACTGAAGCTTTCTTT. Its protein is CASSLFRATEAFF.

The chain couples TRBV29-1 to TRBJ2-3; TRBD2 might be the D (7 bases). The V gene lost 7 bases and the J gene lost 4 bases, with 12 bases spanning the gap. Germline values: CDR1 SQVTM, CDR2 ANQGSEA. This CDR3 region has 12 residues. The CDR3 sequence is CSGWEGADTQYF. CDR3 DNA: TGCAGCGGCTGGGAGGGGGCAGATACGCAGTATTTT.

The chain links TRBV9 to TRBJ1-2; TRBD1 aligns across 7 bases. The germline V gene has CDR1 SGDLS and CDR2 YYNGEE. V dropped 2 bases and J dropped 5; count of bases not matched to a gene: 12. The CDR3 contains 16 residues. This CDR3 is CASSVYDRVGKYGYTF. CDR3 DNA: TGTGCCAGCAGCGTTTATGACAGGGTGGGGAAGTATGGCTACACCTTC.

CDR3 protein: CSVSSGMGGFDTQYF. The CDR3 coding sequence is TGCAGCGTATCTAGCGGGATGGGCGGTTTTGATACGCAGTATTTT. V gene TRBV29-1 combines with J gene TRBJ2-3, with 9 bases lining up with TRBD2. Germline V gene lookup returns CDR1 SQVTM and CDR2 ANQGSEA. This CDR3 region has 15 residues. V shed 6 bases and J 6 bases; nucleotides not matched to a gene: 13.

The chain carries TRBV7-8 and TRBJ1-5; D not resolved. The CDR3 sequence is 15 residues long. V shed 5 bases and J shed 0 bases, with 11 bases lying between them. The germline CDR1 and CDR2 sequences are SGHVS and FQNEAQ. The chain's CDR3 is CASSPQLTSNQPQHF. The CDR3 region has the DNA TGTGCCAGCAGCCCCCAGTTGACTAGCAATCAGCCCCAGCATTTT.

This clone came up once. The chain combines TRBV5-1 with TRBJ1-2; D possibly corresponds to TRBD1 (5 bases). The CDR3 sequence is 15 residues long. Germline CDR1 SGHRS, CDR2 YFSETQ. Trimming stripped 4 bases from V and 10 bases from J, with 23 bases between. CDR3 bases: TGCGCCAGCAGCACCGGAACCGGGACCGCGCTCGCCTACACCTTC. It is translated as CASSTGTGTALAYTF.

This clone is medium-sized within its sample. The chain has TRBV7-9 and TRBJ1-1; 9 bases line up with TRBD1. Germline assignment: CDR1 SEHNR and CDR2 FQNEAQ (reference sequence). V dropped 5 bases and J dropped 1; count of bases not matched to a gene: 8. This CDR3 is 16 amino acids long. CDR3 loop: CASSQTGGRGNTEAFF. Written as DNA, the CDR3 is TGTGCCAGCAGCCAAACAGGGGGCCGGGGGAACACTGAAGCTTTCTTT.

The V and J genes are TRBV10-3 and TRBJ1-2, with D perhaps matching TRBD1 (5 bases). The CDR3 covers 12 residues. The V gene lost 6 bases and the J gene lost 5 bases, with 10 bases spanning the gap. The germline V gene has CDR1 ENHRY and CDR2 SYGVKD. CDR3 region: CAISGTSYGYTF. The CDR3 nucleotides read TGTGCCATCAGCGGGACGTCTTATGGCTACACCTTC.

The chain links TRBV11-2 to TRBJ2-6; a weak D match, TRBD2 (6 bases). Trimming removed 0 bases at V and 0 bases at J, with 6 bases between. The length of the CDR3 is 16 residues. Per the germline V gene, CDR1 is SGHAT and CDR2 is FQNNGV. CDR3 sequence reads: CASSLEGGSGANVLTF. CDR3 sequence (DNA): TGTGCCAGCAGCTTAGAGGGAGGCTCTGGGGCCAACGTCCTGACTTTC.

The chain carries TRBV7-3 and TRBJ1-2; TRBD1 aligns across 8 bases. The CDR3 consists of 14 residues. CDR1 and CDR2 (germline): SGHTA, FQGTGA. V lost 5 bases to trimming and J lost 4 bases; unmatched junction nucleotides: 6. The CDR3 DNA reads as TGTGCCAGCAGCCCCGGGACAGGTGTCTATGGCTACACCTTC. It encodes CASSPGTGVYGYTF. Full variable domain (missing parts from reference TRBV7-3 and TRBJ1-2): GAGVSQTPSNKVTEKGKYVELRCDPISGHTALYWYRQSLGQGPEFLIYFQGTGAADDSGLPNDRFFAVRPEGSVSTLKIQRTERGDSAVYLCASSPGTGVYGYTFGSGTRLTVV.

The chain combines TRBV5-1 with TRBJ2-3, with 12 bases fitting TRBD1. Germline assignment: CDR1 SGHRS and CDR2 YFSETQ. CDR3 length: 15 amino acids. The V and J ends lost 7 bases and 4 bases, in that order; junction bases with no gene match: 7. The CDR3 is CASRRDRGPSDTQYF. The DNA of the CDR3 is TGCGCCAGCCGCAGGGACAGGGGGCCCTCAGATACGCAGTATTTT.

The chain's CDR3 is CASSLAETSTDTQYF. The DNA of the CDR3 is TGTGCCAGCAGCTTAGCGGAAACTAGCACAGATACGCAGTATTTT. J is TRBJ2-3 and V is TRBV27; possible D gene TRBD2, 6 bases. The length of the CDR3 is 15 residues. CDR1 is MNHEY, CDR2 SMNVEV, per germline (reference sequence). V was cut by 6 bases and J by 0 bases, with 13 bases left in between.

The sample holds a few counts of this clone. This chain links TRBV29-1 with TRBJ2-4; D is uncertain. The CDR3 extends over 14 amino acids. CDR1 SQVTM and CDR2 ANQGSEA come from the germline V gene. Trimming removed 2 bases from V and 15 bases from J, with 23 bases in between. The CDR3 is CSVESPDHQRAVYF. CDR3 nucleotide sequence: TGCAGCGTTGAATCTCCTGATCACCAACGGGCGGTGTACTTC.

The chain carries TRBV29-1 and TRBJ1-1; the D gene is possibly TRBD1 (5 bases). The germline V gene encodes CDR1 SQVTM and CDR2 ANQGSEA. This CDR3 has 10 residues. The V and J ends lost 6 bases and 6 bases respectively, with 8 bases between them. CDR3 DNA sequence: TGCAGCGTGAGACAGTCTGAAGCTTTCTTT. This sequence encodes CSVRQSEAFF.

The chain uses TRBV10-3 and TRBJ2-7; the D gene is possibly TRBD2 (5 bases). The CDR3 runs 12 residues. Per the germline V gene, CDR1 is ENHRY and CDR2 is SYGVKD. The V end was cut by 4 bases, the J end by 6 bases, with 10 bases between. The CDR3 coding sequence is TGTGCCATCAGTGGGATCCGGGGCGAGCAGTACTTC. Protein product: CAISGIRGEQYF.

The chain joins TRBV28 to TRBJ2-7, with a possible D match to TRBD1 (6 bases). V shed 5 bases and J shed 0 bases, with 17 bases lying between them. This CDR3 spans 16 amino acids. Germline CDR1 is MDHEN and CDR2 is SYDVKM. DNA of the CDR3: TGTGCCAGCAGTCAGATCACAGGGAAGGCCTCCTACGAGCAGTACTTC. Translating it yields CASSQITGKASYEQYF.

The table lists this clone with a few counts. V gene TRBV29-1 combines with J gene TRBJ2-4; 7 bases agree with TRBD1. After removal of 7 bases from V and 5 bases from J, the junction contained 5 bases not matched to a gene. CDR1 is SQVTM, CDR2 ANQGSEA, per germline. The CDR3 runs 12 residues. CDR3 amino acids: CSGSDRQNIQYF. DNA of the CDR3: TGCAGCGGATCGGACAGGCAAAACATTCAGTACTTC. The full variable domain, completed using reference TRBV29-1 and TRBJ2-4, is SAVISQKPSRDICQRGTSLTIQCQVDSQVTMMFWYRQQPGQSLTLIATANQGSEATYESGFVIDKFPISRPNLTFSTLTVSNMSPEDSSIYLCSGSDRQNIQYFGAGTRLSVL.

This chain connects TRBV19 to TRBJ2-7; the D gene is possibly TRBD2 (7 bases). The CDR3 sequence is 15 residues long. The ends were cut back, 6 bases at V and 3 bases at J, with 18 bases in the middle. Germline CDR1 is LNHDA and CDR2 is SQIVND (reference sequence). The CDR3, as DNA: TGTGCCAGTAGCTCGGGGGGCACTAGTGTCTACGAGCAGTACTTC. Translation gives CASSSGGTSVYEQYF. Full variable domain (missing parts from reference TRBV19 and TRBJ2-7): DGGITQSPKYLFRKEGQNVTLSCEQNLNHDAMYWYRQDPGQGLRLIYYSQIVNDFQKGDIAEGYSVSREKKESFPLTVTSAQKNPTAFYLCASSSGGTSVYEQYFGPGTRLTVT.

In DNA form, the CDR3 reads TGTGCCAGCAGTGAAGACTATGGCTACACCTTC. It specifies CASSEDYGYTF. This chain connects TRBV6-1 to TRBJ1-2; D unresolved. The V gene's germline CDR1 is MNHNS and CDR2 SASEGT. CDR3 length: 11 amino acids. Trimming removed 1 base at V and 3 bases at J, with 0 bases between.

This clone was counted a few times. The J gene is TRBJ1-2, the V gene TRBV6-1, with D perhaps matching TRBD1 (6 bases). Trimming shortened V by 1 base and J by 8 bases, and 17 bases separated the two germline ends. The CDR3 has 15 amino acids. The germline CDR1 and CDR2 sequences are MNHNS and SASEGT. DNA of the CDR3: TGTGCCAGCAGTGAAGTTGGGACAAGTATCGGGGGCTACACCTTC. It specifies CASSEVGTSIGGYTF.

The V call is TRBV4-1, the J call TRBJ2-2, with 7 bases aligning to TRBD1. Germline-derived CDR1 and CDR2 are MGHRA and YSYEKL. V dropped 3 bases and J dropped 4; count of bases not matched to a gene: 2. This CDR3 has 14 residues. CDR3: CASSQTGSTGELFF. CDR3 nucleotide sequence: TGCGCCAGCAGCCAGACAGGGAGCACCGGGGAGCTGTTTTTT.

J is TRBJ1-2 and V is TRBV6-1; TRBD1 agrees at 8 bases. The CDR3 totals 13 residues. Germline V gene data show CDR1 as MNHNS and CDR2 as SASEGT. The junction had 7 bases not matched to a gene; V was cut back by 6 bases and J by 7 bases. The CDR3 region is CASRGQGTGGYTF. For the CDR3, the DNA is TGTGCCAGCAGAGGACAGGGCACGGGTGGCTACACCTTC.

The chain has TRBV18 and TRBJ1-2; D not certain. The CDR3 covers 15 residues. Germline V gene sequence: CDR1 KGHSH, CDR2 LQKENI. V was shortened by 0 bases and J by 1 base, with 9 bases between the two germline ends. Written as DNA, the CDR3 is TGTGCCAGCTCACCACCGTCTGGAATTAACTATGGCTACACCTTC. Amino acids: CASSPPSGINYGYTF.

The chain has TRBV6-5 and TRBJ1-1; possible D gene TRBD1, 6 bases. The CDR3 consists of 13 residues. The V gene lost 6 bases and the J gene lost 5 bases, with 13 bases spanning the gap. Per germline, CDR1 MNHEY and CDR2 SVGAGI. In nucleotides, the CDR3 is TGTGCCAGCAGGACACAGGGTTGGACTGAAGCTTTCTTT. Residues: CASRTQGWTEAFF.

Turning to this clone: Other DNA sequences in this sample translate to the same CDR3. The rearrangement uses TRBV18 and TRBJ1-1; D gene uncertain. The CDR3 loop spans 14 amino acids. Trimming pared 0 bases from V and 1 base from J, leaving 6 bases between. CDR1 is KGHSH, CDR2 LQKENI, per germline. CDR3 sequence (DNA): TGTGCCAGCTCACCACCAGGGAGGAACACTGAAGCTTTCTTT. Translating it yields CASSPPGRNTEAFF.

The chain employs TRBV30 and TRBJ2-7, with 8 bases matching TRBD2. Per germline, CDR1 GTSNPN and CDR2 SVGIG (reference sequence). The length of the CDR3 is 16 residues. Trimming removed 4 bases from V and 3 bases from J; junction bases left unmatched: 14. This chain's CDR3 is CAWTAGRAGLDYEQYF. CDR3 DNA sequence: TGTGCCTGGACAGCCGGGAGGGCCGGACTTGACTACGAGCAGTACTTC.